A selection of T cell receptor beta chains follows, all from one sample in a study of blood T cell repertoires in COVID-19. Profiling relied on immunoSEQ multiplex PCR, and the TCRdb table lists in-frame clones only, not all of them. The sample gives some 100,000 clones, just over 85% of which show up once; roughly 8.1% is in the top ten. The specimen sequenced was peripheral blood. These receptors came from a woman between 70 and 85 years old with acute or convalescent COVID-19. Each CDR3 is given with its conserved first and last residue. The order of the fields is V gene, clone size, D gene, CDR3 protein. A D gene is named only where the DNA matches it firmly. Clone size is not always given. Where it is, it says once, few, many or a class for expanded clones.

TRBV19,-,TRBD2,CASSILAGVNTGELFF
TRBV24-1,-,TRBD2,CATSDTLAGSYNEQFF
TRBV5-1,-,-,CASSMTANYGYTF
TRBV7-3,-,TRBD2,CASSGAGGPGETQYF
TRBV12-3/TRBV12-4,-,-,CASSFSVSRYTF
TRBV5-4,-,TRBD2,CASSLVVGGVVDTQYF
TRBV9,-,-,CASNTQGSSYNEQFF
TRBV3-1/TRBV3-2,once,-,CASSQVGGDGYTF
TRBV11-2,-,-,CASSLDQGAGELFF
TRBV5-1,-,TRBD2,CASSLEGGRGTDTQYF
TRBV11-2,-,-,CASSLYRNSGYTF
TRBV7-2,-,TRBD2,CASSLAVGTSYEQYF
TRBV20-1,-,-,CSAMSNTIYF
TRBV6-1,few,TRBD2,CASSELSTSGQFF
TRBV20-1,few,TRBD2,CSASGLAGSGAYEQYF
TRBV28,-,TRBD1,CASRGQTHEQYF
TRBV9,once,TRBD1,CASSVAIDRVSGYTF
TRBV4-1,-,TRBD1,CASSQGQGMANEKLFF
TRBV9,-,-,CASSVNPTAEETQYF
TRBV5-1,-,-,CASSRDTRNTEAFF
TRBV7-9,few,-,CASSLVRIGGAVEQYF
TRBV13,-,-,CASSFSGSAKNIQYF
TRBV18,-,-,CASSPPAGDYGYTF
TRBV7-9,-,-,CASSRWGGGYEQYF
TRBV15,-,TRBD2,CATSRAGLAEETQYF
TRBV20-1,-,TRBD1,CSASSGTGNDNEQFF
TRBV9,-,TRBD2,CASSKQTSGGRDNEQFF
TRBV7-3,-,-,CASSSEGGNNEQFF
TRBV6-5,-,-,CASSQQGAMNTEAFF
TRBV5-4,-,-,CASSFLTGTGELFF
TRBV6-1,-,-,CASSEYQETQYF
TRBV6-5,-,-,CASSYSWQSPHYEQYF
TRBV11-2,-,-,CASSQWAGYDGYTF
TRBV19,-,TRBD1,CASSMGSGGPVEQYF
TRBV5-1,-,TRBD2,CASSSTGTSHTNEQFF
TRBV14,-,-,CASSQLSKQFF
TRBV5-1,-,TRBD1,CASSLRGPGSDTQYF
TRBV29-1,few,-,CSVGQFNYGYTF
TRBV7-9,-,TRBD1,CASSLGLSGGYEQYF
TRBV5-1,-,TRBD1,CASSLAGQANSGNTIYF
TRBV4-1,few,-,CASSRETSSYNEQFF
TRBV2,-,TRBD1,CASQRQGETDTQYF
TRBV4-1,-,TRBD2,CASSQESERGYEQYF
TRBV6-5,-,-,CASNVRGVYEQYF
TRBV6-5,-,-,CASSSRGEAQETQYF
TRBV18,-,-,CASSPGSFEQYF
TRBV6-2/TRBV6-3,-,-,CASSTSGDSTDTQYF
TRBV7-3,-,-,CASSQDVAGEQYF
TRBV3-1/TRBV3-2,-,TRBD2,CASSHFGRAPGTQYF
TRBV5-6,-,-,CASRSTAHNEKLFF
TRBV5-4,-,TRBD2,CASSLASGASYNEQFF
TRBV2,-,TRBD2,CASSLAGPLHEQYF
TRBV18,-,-,CASSDSYNQPQHF
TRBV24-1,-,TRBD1,CATSGASKTGSGEQFF